This T cell receptor (beta chain) was identified in a study of blood T cell repertoires in COVID-19. Measured with immunoSEQ multiplex PCR; TCRdb has only the in-frame clones, and not every one. The data hold 200,000 to 250,000 clones, with around 83% observed a single time. With 7 bases removed from V and 7 bases from J, the gap between germline ends came to 13 bases. The germline CDR1 and CDR2 sequences are MDHEN and SYDVKM. This CDR3 comprises 12 residues. The origin of this receptor is a woman between 45 and 65 years old with acute or convalescent COVID-19. Sequencing used peripheral blood. The chain carries TRBV28 and TRBJ1-2; D ambiguous. In DNA, the CDR3 is TGTGCCAGCACCCGAGGCACCTTTGGCTACACCTTC. Amino acids: CASTRGTFGYTF.